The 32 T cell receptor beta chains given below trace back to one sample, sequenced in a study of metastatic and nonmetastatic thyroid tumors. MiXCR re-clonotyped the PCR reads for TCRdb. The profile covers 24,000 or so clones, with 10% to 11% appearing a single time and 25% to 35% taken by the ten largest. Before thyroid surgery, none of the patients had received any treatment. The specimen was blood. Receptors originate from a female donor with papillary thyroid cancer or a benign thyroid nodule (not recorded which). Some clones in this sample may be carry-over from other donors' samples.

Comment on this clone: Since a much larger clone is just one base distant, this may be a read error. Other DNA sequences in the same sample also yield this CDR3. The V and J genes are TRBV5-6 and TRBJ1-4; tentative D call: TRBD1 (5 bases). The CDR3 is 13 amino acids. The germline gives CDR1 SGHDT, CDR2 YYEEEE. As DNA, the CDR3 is TGTGCCAGCAGCGGTGGGACCCGAGAAAAACTGTTTTTC. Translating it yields CASSGGTREKLFF.

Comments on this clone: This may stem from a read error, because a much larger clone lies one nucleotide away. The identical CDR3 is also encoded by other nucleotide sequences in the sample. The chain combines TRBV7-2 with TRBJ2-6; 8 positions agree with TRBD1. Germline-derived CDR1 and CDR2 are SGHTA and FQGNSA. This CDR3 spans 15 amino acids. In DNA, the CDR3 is TGTGCCAGCAGCGACAGGGGAGAGGGGGCAAACGTCCTGACTTTC. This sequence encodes CASSDRGEGANVLTF.

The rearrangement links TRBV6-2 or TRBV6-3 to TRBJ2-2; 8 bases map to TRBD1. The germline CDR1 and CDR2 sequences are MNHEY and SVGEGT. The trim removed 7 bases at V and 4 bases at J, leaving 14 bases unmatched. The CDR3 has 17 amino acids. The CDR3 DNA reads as TGTGCCAGCAAGGTCCTGAGGGACAGGTTGAGCACCGGGGAGCTGTTTTTT. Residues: CASKVLRDRLSTGELFF.

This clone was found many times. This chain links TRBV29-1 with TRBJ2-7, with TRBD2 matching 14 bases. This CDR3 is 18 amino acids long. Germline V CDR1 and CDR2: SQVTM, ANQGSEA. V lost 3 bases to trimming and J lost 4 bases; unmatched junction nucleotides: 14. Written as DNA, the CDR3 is TGCAGCGTTGAGAGCGCGACTAGCGGGAGGGCCGGGAGGTACGAGCAGTACTTC. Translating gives CSVESATSGRAGRYEQYF.

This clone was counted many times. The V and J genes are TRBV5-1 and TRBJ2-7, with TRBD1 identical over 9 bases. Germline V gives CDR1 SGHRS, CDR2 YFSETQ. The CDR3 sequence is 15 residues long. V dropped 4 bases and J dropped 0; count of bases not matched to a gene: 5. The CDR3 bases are TGCGCCAGCAGCACGACAGGGGGGGTCTCCTACGAGCAGTACTTC. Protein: CASSTTGGVSYEQYF.

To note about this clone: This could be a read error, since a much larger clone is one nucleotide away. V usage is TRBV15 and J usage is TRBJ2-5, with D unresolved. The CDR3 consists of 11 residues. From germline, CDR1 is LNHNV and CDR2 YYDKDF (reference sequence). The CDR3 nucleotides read TGTGACAGAAAAGGGAAAGAGACCCAGTACTTC. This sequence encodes CDRKGKETQYF. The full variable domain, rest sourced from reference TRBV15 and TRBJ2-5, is DAMVIQNPRYQVTQFGKPVTLSCSQTLNHNVMYWYQQKSSQAPKLLFHYYDKDFNNEADTPDNFQSRRPNTSFCFLDIRSPGLGDTAMYLCDRKGKETQYFGPGTRLLVL.

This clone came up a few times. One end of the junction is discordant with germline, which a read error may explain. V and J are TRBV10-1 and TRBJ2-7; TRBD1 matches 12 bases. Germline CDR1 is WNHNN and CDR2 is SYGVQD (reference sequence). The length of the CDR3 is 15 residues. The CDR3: CSSSESGTGGFEQYF. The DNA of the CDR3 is TGCTCCAGCAGTGAGTCTGGGACAGGGGGCTTCGAGCAGTACTTC.

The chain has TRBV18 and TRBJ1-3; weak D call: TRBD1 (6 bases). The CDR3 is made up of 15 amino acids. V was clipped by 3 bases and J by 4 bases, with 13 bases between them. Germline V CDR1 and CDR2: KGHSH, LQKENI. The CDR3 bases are TGTGCCAGCTCACCGTCCAGGGGCTTCGGAAACACCATATATTTT. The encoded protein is CASSPSRGFGNTIYF.

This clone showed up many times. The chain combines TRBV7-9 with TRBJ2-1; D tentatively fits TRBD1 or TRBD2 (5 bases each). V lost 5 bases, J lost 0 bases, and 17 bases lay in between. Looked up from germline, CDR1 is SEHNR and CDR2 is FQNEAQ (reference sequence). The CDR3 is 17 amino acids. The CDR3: CASSPPSGTPSYNEQFF. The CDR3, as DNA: TGTGCCAGCAGCCCACCGTCCGGGACCCCCTCCTACAATGAGCAGTTCTTC.

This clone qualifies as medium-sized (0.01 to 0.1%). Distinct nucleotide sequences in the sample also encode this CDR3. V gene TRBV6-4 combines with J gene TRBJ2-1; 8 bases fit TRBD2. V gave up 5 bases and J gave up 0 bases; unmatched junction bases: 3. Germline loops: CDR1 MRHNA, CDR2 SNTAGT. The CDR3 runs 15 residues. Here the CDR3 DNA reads TGTGCCAGCAGTTCCAGCGGGAGCTCCTACAATGAGCAGTTCTTC. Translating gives CASSSSGSSYNEQFF.

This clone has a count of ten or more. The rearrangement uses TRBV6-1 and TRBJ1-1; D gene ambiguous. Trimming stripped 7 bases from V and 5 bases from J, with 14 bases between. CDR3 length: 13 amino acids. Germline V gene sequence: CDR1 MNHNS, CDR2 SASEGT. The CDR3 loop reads CASTRTLGTEAFF. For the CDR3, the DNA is TGTGCCAGCACTCGGACCTTGGGGACTGAAGCTTTCTTT.

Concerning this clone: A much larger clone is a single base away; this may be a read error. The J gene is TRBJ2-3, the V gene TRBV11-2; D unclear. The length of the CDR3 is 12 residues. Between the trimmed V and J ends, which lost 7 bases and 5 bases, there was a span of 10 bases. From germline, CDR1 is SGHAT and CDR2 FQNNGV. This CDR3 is CASTSVVDTQYF. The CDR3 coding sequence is TGTGCCAGCACCTCAGTGGTAGATACGCAGTATTTT. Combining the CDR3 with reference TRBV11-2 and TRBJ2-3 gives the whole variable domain EAGVAQSPRYKIIEKRQSVAFWCNPISGHATLYWYQQILGQGPKLLIQFQNNGVVDDSQLPKDRFSAERLKGVDSTLKIQPAKLEDSAVYLCASTSVVDTQYFGPGTRLTVL.

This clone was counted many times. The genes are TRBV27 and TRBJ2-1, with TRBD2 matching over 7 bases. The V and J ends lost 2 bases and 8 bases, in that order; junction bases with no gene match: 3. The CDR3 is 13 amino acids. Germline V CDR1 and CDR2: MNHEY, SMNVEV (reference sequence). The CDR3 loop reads CASSLGRVDEQFF. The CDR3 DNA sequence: TGTGCCAGCAGTTTAGGGAGGGTCGATGAGCAGTTCTTC.

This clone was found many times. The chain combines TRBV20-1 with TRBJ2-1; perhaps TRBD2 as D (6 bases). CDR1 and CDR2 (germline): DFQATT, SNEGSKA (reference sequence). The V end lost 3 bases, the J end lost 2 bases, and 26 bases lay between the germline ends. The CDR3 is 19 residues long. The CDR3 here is CSARPFPSDVWAPYNEQFF. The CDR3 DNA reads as TGCAGTGCTAGGCCGTTCCCTAGCGACGTCTGGGCCCCCTACAATGAGCAGTTCTTC.

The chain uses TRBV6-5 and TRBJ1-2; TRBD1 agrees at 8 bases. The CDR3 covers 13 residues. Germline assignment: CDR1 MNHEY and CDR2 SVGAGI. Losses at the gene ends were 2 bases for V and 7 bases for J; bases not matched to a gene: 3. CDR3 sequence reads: CASSYQGAVGYTF. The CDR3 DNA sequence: TGTGCCAGCAGTTACCAGGGGGCGGTTGGCTACACCTTC.

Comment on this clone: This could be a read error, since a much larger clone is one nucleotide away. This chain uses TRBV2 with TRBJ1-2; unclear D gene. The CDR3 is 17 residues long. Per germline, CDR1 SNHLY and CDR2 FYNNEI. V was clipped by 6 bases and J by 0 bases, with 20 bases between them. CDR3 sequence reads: CASSPPALIGPNYGYTF. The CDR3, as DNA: TGTGCCAGCAGCCCCCCCGCGTTGATAGGGCCTAACTATGGCTACACCTTC.

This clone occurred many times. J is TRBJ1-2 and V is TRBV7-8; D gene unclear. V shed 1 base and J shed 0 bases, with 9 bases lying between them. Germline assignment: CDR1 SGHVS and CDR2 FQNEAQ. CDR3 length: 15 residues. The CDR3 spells CASSLGLQANYGYTF. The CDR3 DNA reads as TGTGCCAGCAGCTTAGGGCTGCAAGCTAACTATGGCTACACCTTC.

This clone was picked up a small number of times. The CDR3 bases are TGCGCCAGCAGCGAACGGGGCCGGGGAAACATTCAGTACTTC. This encodes CASSERGRGNIQYF. This chain connects TRBV5-1 to TRBJ2-4; the D call may be TRBD1 or TRBD2 (5 bases each). Germline V CDR1 and CDR2: SGHRS, YFSETQ. The CDR3 is made up of 14 amino acids. Trimming left V 4 bases short and J 6 bases short, with 14 bases between.

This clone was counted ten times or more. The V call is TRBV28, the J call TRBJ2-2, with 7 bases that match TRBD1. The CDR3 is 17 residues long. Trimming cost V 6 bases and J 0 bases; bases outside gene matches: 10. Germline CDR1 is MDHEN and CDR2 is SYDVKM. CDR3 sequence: CASRYHNRGANTGELFF. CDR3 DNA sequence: TGTGCCAGCAGGTACCATAACAGGGGTGCGAACACCGGGGAGCTGTTTTTT.

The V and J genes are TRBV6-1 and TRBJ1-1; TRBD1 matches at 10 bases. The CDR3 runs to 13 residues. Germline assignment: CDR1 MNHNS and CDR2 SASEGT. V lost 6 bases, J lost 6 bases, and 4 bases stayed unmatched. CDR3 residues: CASRRDRGAEAFF. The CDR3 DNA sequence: TGTGCCAGCAGGAGGGACAGGGGTGCTGAAGCTTTCTTT.

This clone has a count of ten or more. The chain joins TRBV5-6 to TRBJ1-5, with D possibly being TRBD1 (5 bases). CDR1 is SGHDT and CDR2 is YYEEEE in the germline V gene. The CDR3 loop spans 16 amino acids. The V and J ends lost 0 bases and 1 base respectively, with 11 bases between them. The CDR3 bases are TGTGCCAGCAGCTTGGGGGGGGGTTGGAGCAATCAGCCCCAGCATTTT. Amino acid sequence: CASSLGGGWSNQPQHF.

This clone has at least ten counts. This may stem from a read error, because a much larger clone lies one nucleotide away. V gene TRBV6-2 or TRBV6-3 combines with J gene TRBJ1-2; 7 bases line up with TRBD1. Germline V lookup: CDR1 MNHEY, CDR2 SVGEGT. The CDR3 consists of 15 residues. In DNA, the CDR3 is TGTGCCAGCAGGCCCGGGACAGAACCTAACTATGGCTGCACCTTC. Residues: CASRPGTEPNYGCTF.

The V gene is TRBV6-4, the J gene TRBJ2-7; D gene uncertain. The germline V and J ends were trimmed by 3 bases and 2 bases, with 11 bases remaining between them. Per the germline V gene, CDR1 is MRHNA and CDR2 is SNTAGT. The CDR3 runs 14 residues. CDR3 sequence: CASSEEPRTYEQYF. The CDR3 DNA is TGTGCCAGCAGTGAAGAGCCGAGGACCTACGAGCAGTACTTC.

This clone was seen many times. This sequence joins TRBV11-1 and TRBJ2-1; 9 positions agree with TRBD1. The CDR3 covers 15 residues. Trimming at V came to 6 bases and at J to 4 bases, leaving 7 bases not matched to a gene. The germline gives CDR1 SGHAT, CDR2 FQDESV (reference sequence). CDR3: CASRAGQGAYNEQFF. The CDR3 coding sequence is TGTGCCAGCAGGGCGGGACAGGGCGCTTACAATGAGCAGTTCTTC.

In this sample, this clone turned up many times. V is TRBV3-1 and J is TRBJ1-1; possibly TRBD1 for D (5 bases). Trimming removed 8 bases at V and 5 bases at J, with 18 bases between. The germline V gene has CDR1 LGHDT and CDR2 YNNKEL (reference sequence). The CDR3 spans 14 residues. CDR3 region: CASRSLSRGTEAFF. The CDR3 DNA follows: TGTGCCAGCCGCAGTCTGTCTCGGGGGACTGAAGCTTTCTTT.

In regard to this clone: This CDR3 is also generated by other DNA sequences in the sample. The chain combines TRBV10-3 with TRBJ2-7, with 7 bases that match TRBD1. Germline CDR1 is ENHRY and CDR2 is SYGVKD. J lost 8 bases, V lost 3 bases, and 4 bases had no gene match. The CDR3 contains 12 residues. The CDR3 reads CAISESGGKQYF. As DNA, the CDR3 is TGTGCCATCAGTGAATCAGGGGGAAAGCAGTACTTC.

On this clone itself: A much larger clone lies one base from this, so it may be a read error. CDR3 amino acids: CASAPGQVQETRYF. As DNA, the CDR3 is TGTGCCAGCGCTCCGGGACAGGTCCAAGAGACCCGGTACTTC. V and J are TRBV11-2 and TRBJ2-5; 8 nucleotides align to TRBD1. Germline V CDR1 and CDR2: SGHAT, FQNNGV. The CDR3 covers 14 residues. Based on the CDR3 plus reference TRBV11-2 and TRBJ2-5, the full variable domain is EAGVAQSPRYKIIEKRQSVAFWCNPISGHATLYWYQQILGQGPKLLIQFQNNGVVDDSQLPKDRFSAERLKGVDSTLKIQPAKLEDSAVYLCASAPGQVQETRYFGPGTRLLVL.

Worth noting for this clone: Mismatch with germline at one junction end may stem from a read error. CDR3 loop: CASSDWFTDTQYF. CDR3 bases: TGCGCCAGCAGTGATTGGTTCACAGATACGCAGTATTTT. J is TRBJ2-3 and V is TRBV27; D not resolved. The CDR3 is 13 amino acids. Germline values: CDR1 MNHEY, CDR2 SMNVEV (reference sequence).

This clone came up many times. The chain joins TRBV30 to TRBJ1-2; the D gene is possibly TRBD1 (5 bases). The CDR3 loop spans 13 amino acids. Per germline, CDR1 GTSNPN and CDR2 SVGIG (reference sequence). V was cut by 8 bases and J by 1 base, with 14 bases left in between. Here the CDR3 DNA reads TGTGCCGGGACTTCTCTTTTTAACTATGGCTACACCTTC. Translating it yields CAGTSLFNYGYTF.

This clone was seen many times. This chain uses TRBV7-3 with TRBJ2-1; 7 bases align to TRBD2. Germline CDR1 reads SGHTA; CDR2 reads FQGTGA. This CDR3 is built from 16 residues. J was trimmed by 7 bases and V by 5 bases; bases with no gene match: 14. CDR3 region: CASSPDGTIFANEQFF. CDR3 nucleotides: TGTGCCAGCAGCCCAGACGGGACTATCTTCGCGAATGAGCAGTTCTTC. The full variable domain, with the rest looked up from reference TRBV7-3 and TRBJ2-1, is GAGVSQTPSNKVTEKGKYVELRCDPISGHTALYWYRQSLGQGPEFLIYFQGTGAADDSGLPNDRFFAVRPEGSVSTLKIQRTERGDSAVYLCASSPDGTIFANEQFFGPGTRLTVL.

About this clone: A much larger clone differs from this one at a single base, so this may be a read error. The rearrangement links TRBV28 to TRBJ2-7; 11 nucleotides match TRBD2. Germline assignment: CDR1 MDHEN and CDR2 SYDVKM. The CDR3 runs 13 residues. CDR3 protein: CANTSGSSYGQYF. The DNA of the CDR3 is TGTGCCAACACTAGCGGGAGCTCCTACGGGCAGTACTTC.

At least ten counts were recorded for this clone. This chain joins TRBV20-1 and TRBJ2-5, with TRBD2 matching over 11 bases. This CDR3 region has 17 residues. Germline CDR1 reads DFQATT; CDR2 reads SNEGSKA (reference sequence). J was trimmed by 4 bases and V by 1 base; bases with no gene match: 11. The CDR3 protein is CSARGRRLAGRVETQYF. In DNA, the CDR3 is TGCAGTGCTAGAGGCCGGAGACTAGCGGGACGGGTAGAGACCCAGTACTTC.